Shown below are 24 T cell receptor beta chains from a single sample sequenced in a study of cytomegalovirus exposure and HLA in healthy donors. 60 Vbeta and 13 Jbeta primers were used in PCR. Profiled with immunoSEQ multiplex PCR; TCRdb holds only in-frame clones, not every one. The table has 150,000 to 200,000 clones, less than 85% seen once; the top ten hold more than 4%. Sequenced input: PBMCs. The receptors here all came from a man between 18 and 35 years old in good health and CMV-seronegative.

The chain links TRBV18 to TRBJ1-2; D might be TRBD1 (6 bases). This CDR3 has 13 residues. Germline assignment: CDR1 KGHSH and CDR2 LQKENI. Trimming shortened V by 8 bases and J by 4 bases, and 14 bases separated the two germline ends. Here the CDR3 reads CASEPGQSYGYTF. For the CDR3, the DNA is TGTGCCAGCGAGCCGGGACAATCCTATGGCTACACCTTC.

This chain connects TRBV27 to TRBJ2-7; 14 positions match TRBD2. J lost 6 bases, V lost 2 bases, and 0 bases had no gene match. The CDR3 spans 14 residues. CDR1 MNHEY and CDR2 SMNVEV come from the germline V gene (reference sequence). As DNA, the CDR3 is TGTGCCAGCAGTTTAGGGACTAGCGGGAGCGAGCAGTACTTC. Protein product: CASSLGTSGSEQYF.

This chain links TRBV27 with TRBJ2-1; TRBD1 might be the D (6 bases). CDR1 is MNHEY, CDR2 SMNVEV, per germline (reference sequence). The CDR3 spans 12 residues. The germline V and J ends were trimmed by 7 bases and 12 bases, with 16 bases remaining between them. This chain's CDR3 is CASTTQGYGQFF. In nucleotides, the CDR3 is TGTGCCAGCACAACACAGGGTTATGGGCAGTTCTTC.

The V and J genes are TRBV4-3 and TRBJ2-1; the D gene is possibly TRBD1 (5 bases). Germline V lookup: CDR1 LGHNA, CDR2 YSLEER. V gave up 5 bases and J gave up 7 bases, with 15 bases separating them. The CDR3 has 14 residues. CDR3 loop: CASSGARRRNEQFF. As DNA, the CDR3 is TGCGCCAGCAGCGGGGCTAGGCGCAGGAATGAGCAGTTCTTC.

Here the CDR3 DNA reads TGTGCCTGGAGTGTTATGGGGGCAACCTACGAGCAGTACTTC. Translation: CAWSVMGATYEQYF. This chain links TRBV30 with TRBJ2-7, with D tentatively TRBD1 (6 bases). In germline, CDR1 is GTSNPN, CDR2 SVGIG (reference sequence). The CDR3 is made up of 14 amino acids. With 0 bases removed from V and 2 bases from J, the gap between germline ends came to 11 bases.

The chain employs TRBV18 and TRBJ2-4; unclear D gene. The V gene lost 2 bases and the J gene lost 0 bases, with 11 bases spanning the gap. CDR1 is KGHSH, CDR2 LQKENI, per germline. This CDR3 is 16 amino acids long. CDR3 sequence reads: CASSPNLIVAKNIQYF. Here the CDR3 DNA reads TGTGCCAGCTCACCAAATCTTATAGTAGCCAAAAACATTCAGTACTTC.

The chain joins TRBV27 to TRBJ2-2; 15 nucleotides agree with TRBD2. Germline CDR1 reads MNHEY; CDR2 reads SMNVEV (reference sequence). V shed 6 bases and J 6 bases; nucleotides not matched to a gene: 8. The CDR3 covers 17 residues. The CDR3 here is CASSQGLAGGRAGELFF. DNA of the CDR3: TGTGCCAGCAGCCAAGGACTAGCGGGGGGGCGGGCCGGGGAGCTGTTTTTT.

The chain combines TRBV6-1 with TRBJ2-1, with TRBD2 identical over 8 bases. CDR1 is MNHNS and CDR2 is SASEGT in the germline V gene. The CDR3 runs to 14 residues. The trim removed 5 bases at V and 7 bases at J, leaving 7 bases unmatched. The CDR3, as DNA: TGTGCCAGCAGTAGAACGGGGGGGAGGAATGAGCAGTTCTTC. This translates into CASSRTGGRNEQFF.

The DNA of the CDR3 is TGTGCCAGCAGTCGACTCACGGGGAAGTGGAATCAGCCCCAGCATTTT. It yields the protein CASSRLTGKWNQPQHF. The genes are TRBV6-6 and TRBJ1-5; D not certain. Germline loops: CDR1 MNHNY, CDR2 SVGAGI (reference sequence). Trimming removed 5 bases from V and 4 bases from J, with 18 bases in between. This CDR3 comprises 16 residues.

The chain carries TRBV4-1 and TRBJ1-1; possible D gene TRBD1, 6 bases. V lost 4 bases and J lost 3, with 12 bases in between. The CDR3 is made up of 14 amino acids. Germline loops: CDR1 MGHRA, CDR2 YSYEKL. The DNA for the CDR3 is TGCGCCAGCAGCCGAGGACAGTGGGACACTGAAGCTTTCTTT. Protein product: CASSRGQWDTEAFF.

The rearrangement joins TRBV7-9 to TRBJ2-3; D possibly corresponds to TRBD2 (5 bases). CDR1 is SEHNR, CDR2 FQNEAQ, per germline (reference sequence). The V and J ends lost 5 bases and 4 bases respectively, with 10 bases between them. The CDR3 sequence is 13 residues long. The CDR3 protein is CASSPVASDTQYF. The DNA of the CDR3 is TGTGCCAGCAGCCCTGTAGCGTCAGATACGCAGTATTTT.

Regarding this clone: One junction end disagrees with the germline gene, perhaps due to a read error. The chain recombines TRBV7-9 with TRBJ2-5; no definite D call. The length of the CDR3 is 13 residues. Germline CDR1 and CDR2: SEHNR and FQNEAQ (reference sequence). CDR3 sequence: CSSSSAYQETQYF. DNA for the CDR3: TGTTCCAGCAGCTCCGCGTACCAAGAGACCCAGTACTTC. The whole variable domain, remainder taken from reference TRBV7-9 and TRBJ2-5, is DTGVSQNPRHKITKRGQNVTFRCDPISEHNRLYWYRQTLGQGPEFLTYFQNEAQLEKSRLLSDRFSAERPKGSFSTLEIQRTEQGDSAMYLCSSSSAYQETQYFGPGTRLLVL.

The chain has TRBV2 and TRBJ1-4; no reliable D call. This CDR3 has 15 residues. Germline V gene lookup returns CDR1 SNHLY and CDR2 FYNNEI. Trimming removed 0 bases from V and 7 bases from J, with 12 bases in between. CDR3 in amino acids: CASSEALGGAEKLFF. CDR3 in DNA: TGTGCCAGCAGTGAAGCGCTAGGAGGTGCTGAAAAACTGTTTTTT.

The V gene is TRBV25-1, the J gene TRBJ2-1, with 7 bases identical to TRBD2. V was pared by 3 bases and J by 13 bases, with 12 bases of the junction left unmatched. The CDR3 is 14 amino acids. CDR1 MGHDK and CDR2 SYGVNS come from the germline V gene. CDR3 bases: TGTGCCAGCAGTGATTTCCGAGCGGGGAGCCCCCAGTTCTTC. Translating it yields CASSDFRAGSPQFF.

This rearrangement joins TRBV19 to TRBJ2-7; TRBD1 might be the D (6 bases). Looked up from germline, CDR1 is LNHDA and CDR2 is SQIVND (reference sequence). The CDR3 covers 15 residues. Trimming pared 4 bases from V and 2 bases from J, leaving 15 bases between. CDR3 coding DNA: TGTGCCAGTAGTACCTATCCAGGGGACGCCTACGAGCAGTACTTC. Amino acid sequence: CASSTYPGDAYEQYF.

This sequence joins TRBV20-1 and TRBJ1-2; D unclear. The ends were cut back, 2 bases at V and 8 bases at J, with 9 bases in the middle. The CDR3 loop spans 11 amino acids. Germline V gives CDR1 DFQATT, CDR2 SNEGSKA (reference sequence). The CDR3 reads CSARNNLGYTF. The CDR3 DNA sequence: TGCAGTGCTAGAAACAATCTCGGCTACACCTTC.

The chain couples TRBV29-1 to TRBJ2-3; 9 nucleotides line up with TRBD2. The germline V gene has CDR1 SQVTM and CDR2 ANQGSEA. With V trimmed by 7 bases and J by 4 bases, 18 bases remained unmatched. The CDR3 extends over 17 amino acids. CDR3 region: CSASPNPGLAPSDTQYF. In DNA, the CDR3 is TGCAGCGCTTCACCCAATCCGGGACTAGCTCCCTCAGATACGCAGTATTTT.

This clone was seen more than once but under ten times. The CDR3 DNA is TGTGCCAGTGGGTTCGGCGGATCCTACAATGAGCAGTTCTTC. Its protein product is CASGFGGSYNEQFF. The rearrangement links TRBV28 to TRBJ2-1; D is unresolved. Germline assignment: CDR1 MDHEN and CDR2 SYDVKM. There are 14 residues in the CDR3. Trimming removed 9 bases at V and 1 base at J, with 13 bases between.

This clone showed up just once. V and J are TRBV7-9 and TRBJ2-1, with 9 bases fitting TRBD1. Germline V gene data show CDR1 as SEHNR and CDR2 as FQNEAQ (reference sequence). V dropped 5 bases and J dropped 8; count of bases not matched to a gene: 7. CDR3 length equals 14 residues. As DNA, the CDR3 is TGTGCCAGCAGCCCAGACAGGGGGGGGGATGAGCAGTTCTTC. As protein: CASSPDRGGDEQFF. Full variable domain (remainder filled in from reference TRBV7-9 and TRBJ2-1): DTGVSQNPRHKITKRGQNVTFRCDPISEHNRLYWYRQTLGQGPEFLTYFQNEAQLEKSRLLSDRFSAERPKGSFSTLEIQRTEQGDSAMYLCASSPDRGGDEQFFGPGTRLTVL.

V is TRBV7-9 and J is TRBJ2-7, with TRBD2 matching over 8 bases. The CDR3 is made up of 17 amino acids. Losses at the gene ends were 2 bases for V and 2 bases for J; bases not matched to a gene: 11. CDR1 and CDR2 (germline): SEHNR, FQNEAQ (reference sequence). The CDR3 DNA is TGTGCCAGCAGCTTACCCGTAGGCAGCGGGAGTACCTACGAGCAGTACTTC. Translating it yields CASSLPVGSGSTYEQYF.

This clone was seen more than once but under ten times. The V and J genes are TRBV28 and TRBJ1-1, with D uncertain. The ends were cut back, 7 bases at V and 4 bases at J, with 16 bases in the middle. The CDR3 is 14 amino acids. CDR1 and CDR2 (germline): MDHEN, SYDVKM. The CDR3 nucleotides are TGTGCCAGCAATTTCCGGGGAGGTGTCACTGAAGCTTTCTTT. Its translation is CASNFRGGVTEAFF.

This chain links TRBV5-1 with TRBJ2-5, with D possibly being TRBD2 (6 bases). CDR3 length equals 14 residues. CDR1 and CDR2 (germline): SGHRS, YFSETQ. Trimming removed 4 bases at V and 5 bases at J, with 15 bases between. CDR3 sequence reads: CASSPQTSAETQYF. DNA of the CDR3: TGCGCCAGCAGCCCGCAGACTAGTGCGGAGACCCAGTACTTC.

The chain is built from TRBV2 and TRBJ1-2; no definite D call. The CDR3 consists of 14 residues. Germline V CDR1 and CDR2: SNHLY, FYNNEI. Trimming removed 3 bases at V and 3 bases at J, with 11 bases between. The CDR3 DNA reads TGTGCCAGCAGTGATAATCAGGTTTACTATGGCTACACCTTC. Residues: CASSDNQVYYGYTF.

CDR3 sequence reads: CASGATGGAKPQHF. CDR3 sequence (DNA): TGTGCCAGCGGAGCCACAGGGGGTGCAAAGCCCCAGCATTTT. This chain links TRBV27 with TRBJ1-5, with 8 bases lining up with TRBD1. Germline loops: CDR1 MNHEY, CDR2 SMNVEV (reference sequence). V lost 8 bases and J lost 8; bases outside the gene matches: 11. The CDR3 consists of 14 residues.